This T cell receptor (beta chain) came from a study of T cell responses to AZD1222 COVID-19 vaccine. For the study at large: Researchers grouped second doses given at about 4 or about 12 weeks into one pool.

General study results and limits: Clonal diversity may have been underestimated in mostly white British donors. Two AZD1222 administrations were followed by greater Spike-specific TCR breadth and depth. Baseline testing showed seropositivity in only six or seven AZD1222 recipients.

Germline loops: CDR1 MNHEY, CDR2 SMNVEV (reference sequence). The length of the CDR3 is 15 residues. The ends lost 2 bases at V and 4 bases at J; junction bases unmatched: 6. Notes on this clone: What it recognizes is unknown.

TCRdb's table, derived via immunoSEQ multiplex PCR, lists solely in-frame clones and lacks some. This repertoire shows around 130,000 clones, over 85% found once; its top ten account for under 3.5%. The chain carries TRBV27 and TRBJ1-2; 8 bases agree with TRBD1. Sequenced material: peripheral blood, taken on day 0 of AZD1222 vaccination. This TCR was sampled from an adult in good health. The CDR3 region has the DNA TGTGCCAGCAGTTTAAGGGCAGGGGGCGCCTATGGCTACACCTTC. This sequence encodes CASSLRAGGAYGYTF.